A selection of T cell receptor beta chains follows, all from one sample in a study of technical replicates of blood from several donors. Profiled with immunoSEQ multiplex PCR; TCRdb holds only in-frame clones, not every one. Among 75,000 to 100,000 clones, about 96% were seen once, and the ten largest hold approximately 0.25%. Sequenced sample: T cells isolated from PBMCs. The origin of the receptors is a human donor in good health. Both conserved end residues are part of each CDR3.

v_call,j_call,cdr3_aa
TRBV5-1,TRBJ2-6,CASSSRQGNSGANVLTF
TRBV30,TRBJ1-3,CAWSVSRSFGTGISGNTIYF
TRBV28,TRBJ1-3,CASSTPDRFSGNTIYF
TRBV10-3,TRBJ2-7,CAIRGDTYEQYF
TRBV2,TRBJ2-3,CASCGMPTDTQYF
TRBV5-1,TRBJ2-7,CASSLRGRGSYEQYF
TRBV6-1,TRBJ1-2,CASSEAHRDEGYTF
TRBV5-1,TRBJ2-3,CASSLRQGDPLQTDTQYF
TRBV5-5,TRBJ1-1,CASSWTYGLRLANTEAFF
TRBV5-6,TRBJ2-3,CASSLVSYTDTQYF
TRBV2,TRBJ2-6,CASSGTGAGANVLTF
TRBV7-6,TRBJ2-3,CASSFTADTSTDTQYF
TRBV11-3,TRBJ2-7,CASSLSPGQGSFYEQYF
TRBV15,TRBJ2-2,CATSSRSDLSGELFF
TRBV23-1,TRBJ1-5,CASSQAGQGKDQPQHF
TRBV2,TRBJ1-4,CASRSEKLFF
TRBV12-5,TRBJ1-3,CASGFLVDGRRNTIYF
TRBV9,TRBJ2-1,CATLAGGRADEQFF
TRBV11-3,TRBJ2-7,CASSLDAWDRGPNEQYF
TRBV5-4,TRBJ2-7,CASSLGQGLSSISYEQYF
TRBV2,TRBJ1-2,CASSDKITGGVYGYTF
TRBV27,TRBJ2-1,CASSLAGFSYNEQFF
TRBV19,TRBJ1-2,CASSPQGTGGGCTF
TRBV30,TRBJ1-1,CAWSVLLGSHTEAFF
TRBV7-9,TRBJ2-3,CASSETGLLDTQYF
TRBV2,TRBJ1-5,CASSDEIQPQHF
TRBV7-9,TRBJ2-5,CASSTRVETQYF
TRBV28,TRBJ2-3,CASSFLPSGNTDTQYF
TRBV27,TRBJ1-1,CASSANRYRDSEAFF
TRBV28,TRBJ1-5,CASSIRSNQPQHF
TRBV6-5,TRBJ2-5,CASNSRGGETQYF
TRBV6-5,TRBJ1-4,CASSLGLGGEKLFF
TRBV27,TRBJ2-7,CASSSYHGSGQGNLGGYEQYF
TRBV5-1,TRBJ1-4,CASSVDSLNEKLFF
TRBV7-9,TRBJ2-7,CASSGSEQYF
TRBV5-1,TRBJ2-5,CASSLAVSSEETQYF